This T cell receptor (beta chain) was obtained from a study of T cells in Graves' hyperthyroidism and ophthalmopathy. Study-level points and caveats: Most thyroid clonotypes that were expanded above 0.001 also turned up in blood.

Researchers took RNA transcripts and amplified the TCR beta CDR3 regions from them. The HTBI primer set was used in a first-round RT-PCR of the TCR CDR3. MiXCR, run by TCRdb on the multiplex PCR reads, gives a single entry per CDR3 protein. The sample lists 640,000 or so distinct CDR3 sequences; more than 13% were seen once. Per germline, CDR1 SGDLS and CDR2 YYNGEE. The J segment lost 8 bases and the V segment lost 3 bases, leaving 3 bases of the junction unmatched. This CDR3 spans 14 amino acids. This sample holds PBMCs from roughly 10 ml fresh peripheral blood. There are a few counts of this clonotype. The antigen is unknown.

Input material: blood. This clonotype was sampled from a woman aged 18-29 years with Graves' ophthalmopathy. This chain connects TRBV9 to TRBJ2-1, with 12 positions matching TRBD2. CDR3 sequence reads: CASSGRTSGDEQFF. CDR3 coding DNA: TGTGCCAGCAGCGGACGGACTAGCGGGGATGAGCAGTTCTTC.